This T cell receptor beta chain was documented in a study of blood T cell repertoires in COVID-19 (dated by TCRdb to about 2020). For the study in its entirety: The collaborator samples originated in the United States, Italy and Spain and spanned the acute and convalescent phases of COVID-19. The prospective study material was composed of cDNA or gDNA derived from T cells, B-cell-depleted T cells, or PBMCs. Nearly every sample came with metadata listing a de-identified subject ID, COVID-19 status, age in years and sex. Samples came from the ongoing ImmuneRACE study (first 160 participants) plus 1,254 subjects from 6 global collaborators. The repertoires were made available in a free public database intended to serve as a resource for research on the immune response to SARS-CoV-2. Where available, HLA class I and class II types were taken from metadata supplied by the sample provider and were not determined by assay-based typing. The dataset comprised deeply sampled blood TCRbeta repertoires from subjects exposed to, actively infected with, or recovered from COVID-19.

The collaborating institutions used their own protocols to collect whole blood in K2EDTA tubes. For TCRbeta analysis, collaborator samples were shipped as frozen whole blood, as isolated PBMCs, or as DNA extracted from either sample type. The V and J ends are trimmed by 3 bases and 3 bases, leaving 8 bases between them. Per the germline V gene, SGHRS is the CDR1 and YFSETQ is the CDR2. From its cysteine to its phenylalanine, the CDR3 spans 13 amino acids. CDR3 DNA only is kept here, 39 bases in frame from base 1. Regarding this clone: Its antigen remains undetermined. Base qualities were left out, and no much larger clone turns up one base away.

TCRbeta CDR3 regions were amplified from genomic DNA using the immunoSEQ Assay, a bias-controlled multiplex PCR. Concerning the study's data processing: The number of nucleated cells in each sample was estimated by amplification of reference gene primers within the assay. To quantify the absolute abundance of each unique TCRbeta CDR3 rearrangement, sequence reads were collapsed and filtered. For each sample, productive Simpson clonality was calculated as the square root of Simpson's diversity index over productive rearrangements. Entries here come from immuneACCESS through TCRdb and include only in-frame sequences with V and J called. Some clones fail to appear in such tables; in the studies checked, an unresolved V gene covers under half of the shortfall, and the cause of the remainder is unknown. V and J calls and clone size are as listed in that table; D and trimming were resolved from the DNA. Counted in this sample were about 200,000 clones; approximately 90% of them appeared once. Together, the top ten hold about 4.5% of the sample.

Broad study findings and their caveats: Clinical and demographic metadata were provided uncurated, with the amount varying by source and participant.

The sequencing sample was made of peripheral blood. The source is a man aged 50 to 59 with acute or convalescent COVID-19. The sequence is built from TRBV5-1 and TRBJ2-3; no D segment can be confidently identified. The DNA sequence is given as TGCGCCAGCAGCTCAAGCTTTACAGATACGCAGTATTTT. The resulting protein is CASSSSFTDTQYF. Supplemented by the reference TRBV5-1 and TRBJ2-3 proteins around the CDR3, the complete variable domain is KAGVTQTPRYLIKTRGQQVTLSCSPISGHRSVSWYQQTPGQGLQFLFEYFSETQRNKGNFPGRFSGRQFSNSRSEMNVSTLELGDSALYLCASSSSFTDTQYFGPGTRLTVL.